This TCR beta chain derives from a study of Graves' ophthalmopathy and Graves' hyperthyroidism. The study amplified TCR beta CDR3 regions using RNA transcripts. Second-round multiplex PCR followed a first-round RT-PCR using HTBI primers. TCRdb reanalysed the multiplex PCR reads using MiXCR and keeps one entry per CDR3 protein. This repertoire shows about 600,000 distinct CDR3 sequences, 35% to 45% found once; its top ten account for approximately 4.1%. This clonotype was detected many times. Its specificity is not known. General study results and limits: Most thyroid clonotypes with frequency above 0.001 were detected in blood too.

J lost 5 bases, V lost 3 bases, and 4 bases had no gene match. Germline V gene data show CDR1 as MGHDK and CDR2 as SYGVNS. The length of the CDR3 is 14 residues. The sequencing input was peripheral blood or thyroid tissue (not recorded which). This sequence joins TRBV25-1 and TRBJ1-1; 9 bases align to TRBD1. The clonotype comes from an adult man with Graves' hyperthyroidism. The CDR3 is CASSDYRGQTEAFF. CDR3 DNA: TGTGCCAGCAGTGATTACAGGGGGCAGACTGAAGCTTTCTTT.